This T cell receptor (beta chain) is drawn from a study of T cell changes during pregnancy in multiple sclerosis. Clones were read by immunoSEQ multiplex PCR, and TCRdb kept only the in-frame ones, dropping some. The data hold nearly 20,000 clones, with about nine tenths observed a single time. Looked up from germline, CDR1 is MNHNS and CDR2 is SASEGT. The CDR3 length is 14 residues. V lost 6 bases, J lost 7 bases, and 11 bases stayed unmatched. This clonotype originated in a female donor in good health, enrolled as a control in a pregnancy study. The chain links TRBV6-1 to TRBJ1-1, with 7 bases fitting TRBD1. This specimen was CD8+ T cells from peripheral blood mononuclear cells, taken in the third trimester of pregnancy. The CDR3 sequence: CASRKGARALEAFF. The CDR3 DNA is TGTGCCAGCAGGAAGGGGGCCAGAGCGCTTGAAGCTTTCTTT.